This entry lists 5 T cell receptor beta chains sequenced from one sample in a study of blood T cell repertoires in COVID-19. Libraries were prepared by immunoSEQ multiplex PCR; TCRdb keeps only in-frame clonotypes and omits some of them. The sample consists of tens of thousands of clones, 75% to 80% of them appearing once. Sequences were obtained from peripheral blood. The receptors here all came from a human donor with active or convalescent COVID-19. The donor label of this sample is uncertain.

CDR3 residues: CASSYRDRDTGELFF. The DNA for the CDR3 is TGCGCCAGCAGCTACCGGGACAGGGACACCGGGGAGCTGTTTTTT. The rearrangement joins TRBV5-1 to TRBJ2-2; TRBD1 aligns across 9 bases. The length of the CDR3 is 15 residues. Unmatched junction bases numbered 3, after V lost 3 bases and J lost 3 bases. Germline V gene data show CDR1 as SGHRS and CDR2 as YFSETQ.

The chain combines TRBV7-8 with TRBJ1-5, with 11 bases fitting TRBD1. Unmatched junction bases numbered 0, after V lost 5 bases and J lost 6 bases. The CDR3 is made up of 13 amino acids. Germline assignment: CDR1 SGHVS and CDR2 FQNEAQ. The CDR3 nucleotides are TGTGCCAGCAGCGGGACAGGGGGTCAGCCCCAGCATTTT. This translates into CASSGTGGQPQHF.

This sequence joins TRBV3-1 (or the pseudogene TRBV3-2) and TRBJ2-7; maybe TRBD2 (5 bases). Trimming shortened V by 0 bases and J by 5 bases, and 8 bases separated the two germline ends. This CDR3 comprises 13 residues. Germline CDR1 reads LGHDT; CDR2 reads YNNKEL (reference sequence). The CDR3 protein is CASSQEIANEQYF. CDR3 DNA: TGTGCCAGCAGCCAAGAAATAGCGAACGAGCAGTACTTC.

The chain combines TRBV19 with TRBJ2-7; perhaps TRBD1 as D (5 bases). V lost 5 bases and J lost 4, with 6 bases in between. The CDR3 sequence is 11 residues long. Per germline, CDR1 LNHDA and CDR2 SQIVND (reference sequence). The CDR3 loop reads CASSDSYEQYF. CDR3 in DNA: TGTGCCAGTAGTGACAGTTACGAGCAGTACTTC. Supplemented by reference TRBV19 and TRBJ2-7, the full variable domain reads DGGITQSPKYLFRKEGQNVTLSCEQNLNHDAMYWYRQDPGQGLRLIYYSQIVNDFQKGDIAEGYSVSREKKESFPLTVTSAQKNPTAFYLCASSDSYEQYFGPGTRLTVT.

The rearrangement links TRBV5-8 to TRBJ2-7; TRBD1 aligns across 10 bases. V trimming: 5 bases; J trimming: 3 bases; junction bases outside the gene matches: 8. Germline values: CDR1 SGHTS, CDR2 YDEGEE. The CDR3 has 15 residues. CDR3 sequence: CASRNRDRGIYEQYF. CDR3 nucleotides: TGTGCCAGCAGAAACCGGGACAGGGGAATCTACGAGCAGTACTTC.